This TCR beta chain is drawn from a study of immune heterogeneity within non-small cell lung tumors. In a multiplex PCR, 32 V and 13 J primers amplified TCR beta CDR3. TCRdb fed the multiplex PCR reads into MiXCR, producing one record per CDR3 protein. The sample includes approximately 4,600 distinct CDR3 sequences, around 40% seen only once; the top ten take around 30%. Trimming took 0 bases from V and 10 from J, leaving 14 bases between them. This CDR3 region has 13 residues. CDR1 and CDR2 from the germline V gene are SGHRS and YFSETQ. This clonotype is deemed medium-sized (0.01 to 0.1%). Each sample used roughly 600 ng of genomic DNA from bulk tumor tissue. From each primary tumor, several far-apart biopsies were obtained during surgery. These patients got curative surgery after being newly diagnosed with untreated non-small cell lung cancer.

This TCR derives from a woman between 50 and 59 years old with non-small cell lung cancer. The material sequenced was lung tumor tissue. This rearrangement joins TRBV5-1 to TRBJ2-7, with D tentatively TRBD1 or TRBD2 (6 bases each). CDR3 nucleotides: TGCGCCAGCAGCTTGGCCAGGGGACTCGAACAGTACTTC. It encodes CASSLARGLEQYF.